This T cell receptor (beta chain) originates from a study of blood T cell repertoires in COVID-19. Study background: COVID-19 samples, acute and convalescent, were from the United States, Italy and Spain.

CDR1 and CDR2 (germline): LGHDT, YNNKEL (reference sequence). The V end lost 1 base, the J end lost 2 bases, and 9 bases lay between the germline ends. CDR3 length: 16 amino acids. This clone appeared once. Assay used: immunoSEQ multiplex PCR; TCRdb lists only in-frame clones, some missing. This table has approximately 74,000 clones, around 89% appearing once. The chain is built from TRBV3-1 (or the pseudogene TRBV3-2) and TRBJ2-6; D call uncertain. The sequenced material came from peripheral blood. This TCR came from a woman in her sixties with acute or convalescent COVID-19. The CDR3 region is CASSQGSRTGANVLTF. In nucleotides, the CDR3 is TGTGCCAGCAGCCAAGGATCCAGGACTGGGGCCAACGTCCTGACTTTC.